This T cell receptor beta chain was sequenced in a study of T cells after yellow fever vaccination. General observations from the study: Post-booster samples contained most primary-vaccination clones (approximately 96% CD4, approximately 88% CD8). The appearance of a small share of clonotypes in both CD4 and CD8 compartments was observed. Contamination by abundant bulk-population clonotypes could be present in FACS-sorted repertoires.

This clonotype was detected ten times or more. The antigen is unknown. Production of TCR cDNA was by 5'RACE template switching, which also added a universal primer site and UMIs. TCRdb redid the calling of the 5' RACE reads with MiXCR, one entry per CDR3 protein. This sample has roughly 150,000 distinct CDR3 sequences, with roughly 8.2% found just once. V lost 0 bases and J lost 7; bases outside the gene matches: 4. CDR3 length equals 15 residues. CDR1 and CDR2 from the germline V gene are LNHNV and YYDKDF (reference sequence). V gene TRBV15 combines with J gene TRBJ2-1; 9 nucleotides agree with TRBD2. Sample: CD4+ T cells sorted from PBMCs, taken 5 days after the yellow fever booster vaccination. The TCR sequence derives from a man aged 25-45 years who received the YFV17D yellow fever vaccine. The CDR3 is CATSRDGGRGNEQFF. CDR3 DNA: TGTGCCACCAGCAGAGATGGCGGGAGGGGGAATGAGCAGTTCTTC.